This TCR beta chain is from a study of blood T cell repertoires in COVID-19 (dated by TCRdb to about 2020). Some background on the complete study: Samples from collaborators originated in the United States, Italy and Spain and spanned both the acute and convalescent phases of COVID-19. The prospective study material was composed of cDNA or gDNA derived from T cells, B-cell-depleted T cells, or PBMCs. The dataset comprised deeply sampled blood TCRbeta repertoires from subjects exposed to, actively infected with, or recovered from COVID-19. A freely available public database, intended as a resource for researchers studying the immune response to SARS-CoV-2, is where the repertoires were released. Samples were obtained from the ongoing ImmuneRACE study (first 160 participants) and from some 1,300 subjects provided by 6 global collaborators. Sample metadata almost always included a de-identified subject ID, COVID-19 status, age in years and sex. Where available, HLA class I and class II types were obtained from metadata supplied by the sample provider rather than from assay-based typing.

Each collaborating institution followed its own protocols to collect whole blood in K2EDTA tubes. For TCRbeta analysis, collaborators shipped samples as frozen whole blood, isolated PBMCs, or DNA extracted from either of those sample types. Points on this clone: Its antigen specificity is not known. Base qualities are missing; no much larger clone stands one base away.

TCRbeta CDR3 regions were amplified from genomic DNA using the immunoSEQ Assay, a bias-controlled multiplex PCR. Per the original workflow: Within the assay, amplification of reference gene primers was used to estimate how many nucleated cells each sample contained. To quantify the absolute abundance of each unique TCRbeta CDR3 rearrangement, sequence reads were collapsed and filtered. For each sample, productive Simpson clonality was calculated as the square root of Simpson's diversity index over productive rearrangements. In its TCRdb copy, this immuneACCESS table keeps in-frame sequences only and misses some clones. Where compared with another copy, unresolved V genes explain less than half of these, and the others have no known cause. V, J and clone size are those of that table, while D and trimming were read from the DNA. Across this sample there are 180,000 or so clones, with 80% to 90% seen only once. The ten largest account for 3% to 4.5% of the sample.

Points the paper makes about the study in general: How much clinical and demographic metadata was included differed by source and by participant, and the metadata was provided uncurated.

Specimen: peripheral blood. The receptor's source is a man aged 18 to 30 with active or convalescent COVID-19.

The sequence in DNA is TGTGCCAGCAGTGATCTACAGGGGGACGGCTACACCTTC. It translates to CASSDLQGDGYTF. The rearrangement joined TRBV6-1 to TRBJ1-2, and 8 junctional nucleotides match TRBD1. The CDR3 holds 13 amino acids from the cysteine to the phenylalanine. This entry keeps only the CDR3 DNA: 39 bases, framed from base 1. Via the germline V gene, CDR1 is MNHNS and CDR2 SASEGT. V trim: 3 bases; J trim: 8 bases; unmatched bases: 5.